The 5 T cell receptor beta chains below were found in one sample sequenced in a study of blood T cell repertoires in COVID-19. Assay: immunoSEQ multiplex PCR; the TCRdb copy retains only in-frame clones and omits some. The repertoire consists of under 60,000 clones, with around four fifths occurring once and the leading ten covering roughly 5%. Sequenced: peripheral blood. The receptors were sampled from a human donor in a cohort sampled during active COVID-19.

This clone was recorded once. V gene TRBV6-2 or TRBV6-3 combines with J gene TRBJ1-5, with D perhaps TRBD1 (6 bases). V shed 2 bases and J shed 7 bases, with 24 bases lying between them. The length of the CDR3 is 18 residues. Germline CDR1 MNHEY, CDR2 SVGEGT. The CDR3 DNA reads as TGTGCCAGCAGTTACCTCGACTACAGGGTTCAAGCGCTCCAGCCCCAGCATTTT. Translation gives CASSYLDYRVQALQPQHF.

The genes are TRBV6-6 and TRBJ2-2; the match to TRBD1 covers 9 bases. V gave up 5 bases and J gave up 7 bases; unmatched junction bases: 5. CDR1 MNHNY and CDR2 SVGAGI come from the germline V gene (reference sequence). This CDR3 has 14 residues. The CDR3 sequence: CASSPGQGVGELFF. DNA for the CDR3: TGTGCCAGCAGTCCGGGACAGGGAGTCGGGGAGCTGTTTTTT.

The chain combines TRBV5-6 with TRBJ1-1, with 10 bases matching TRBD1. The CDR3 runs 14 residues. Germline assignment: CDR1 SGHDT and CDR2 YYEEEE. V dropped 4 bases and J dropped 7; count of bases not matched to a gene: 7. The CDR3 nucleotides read TGTGCCAGCAGCCCGTGGGACAGGGGATTTGAAGCTTTCTTT. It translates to CASSPWDRGFEAFF.

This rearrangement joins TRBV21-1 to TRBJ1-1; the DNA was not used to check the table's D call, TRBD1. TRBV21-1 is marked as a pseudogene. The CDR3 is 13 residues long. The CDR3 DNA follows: TGTGCCAGCAGACTCTTTGGGCAGCTTGAAGCTTTCTTT. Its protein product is CASRLFGQLEAFF.

The CDR3 DNA follows: TGTGCCAGCAGCCAAGATCTGGGGTTCAGCGGGGGTGAATTAGGGACCCAGTACTTC. Its protein product is CASSQDLGFSGGELGTQYF. The chain carries TRBV4-2 and TRBJ2-5; the match to TRBD2 covers 8 bases. CDR1 is LGHNA and CDR2 is YNFKEQ in the germline V gene. CDR3 size: 19 residues. The trim removed 0 bases at V and 7 bases at J, leaving 19 bases unmatched.